Presented here are 20 T cell receptor beta chains from one specimen sequenced in a study of low-dose radiotherapy and immunotherapy resistance in tumors. Time point meaning: after trial treatment. The treatment is: LDRT plus nivolumab, ipilimumab, low-dose cyclophosphamide and aspirin (RACIN trial). First-strand cDNA relied on TRAV- and TRBV-specific primers spanning alpha and beta chains. TCR amplification ran approximately 22 PCR cycles using constant-region and V-primer adapter primers. TCRdb passed the reads through MiXCR, listing each CDR3 protein once. The repertoire holds tens of thousands of distinct CDR3 sequences, roughly 20% seen once, with roughly 13% in the top ten. The input for sequencing was PBMCs, taken after low-dose radiotherapy plus immunotherapy. Receptors originate from a female donor with ovarian cancer.

The sample holds many counts of this clonotype. The chain carries TRBV9 and TRBJ2-1; no definite D call. Trimming took off 0 bases at V and 7 bases at J, with 8 bases between the two ends. CDR3 length equals 13 residues. CDR1 and CDR2 from the germline V gene are SGDLS and YYNGEE. The CDR3, as DNA: TGTGCCAGCAGCGTAGGGGTCGGGAATGAGCAGTTCTTC. It yields the protein CASSVGVGNEQFF.

Notes on this clonotype: This likely stems from a read error, as it lies one base from a far larger clone. The V gene is TRBV6-2 or TRBV6-3, the J gene TRBJ1-5; TRBD1 matches 8 bases. The CDR3 covers 14 residues. The germline CDR1 and CDR2 sequences are MNHEY and SVGEGT. The CDR3 DNA is TGTGCCATCAGTGAGGACACAGGGGGTCAGCCCCAGCATTTT. Translation gives CAISEDTGGQPQHF.

This clonotype was counted many times. This chain uses TRBV28 with TRBJ1-6; D gene ambiguous. V was trimmed by 6 bases and J by 5 bases, leaving 14 bases between them. The CDR3 extends over 15 amino acids. Germline values: CDR1 MDHEN, CDR2 SYDVKM. In DNA form, the CDR3 reads TGTGCCAGCAGCCCCCCGACGGGTAATAATTCACCCCTCCACTTT. Translated: CASSPPTGNNSPLHF. The full variable domain, with the rest looked up from reference TRBV28 and TRBJ1-6, is DVKVTQSSRYLVKRTGEKVFLECVQDMDHENMFWYRQDPGLGLRLIYFSYDVKMKEKGDIPEGYSVSREKKERFSLILESASTNQTSMYLCASSPPTGNNSPLHFGNGTRLTVT.

This clonotype was counted many times. The chain has TRBV28 and TRBJ2-2; TRBD2 agrees at 11 bases. The CDR3 sequence is 15 residues long. V lost 9 bases to trimming and J lost 3 bases; unmatched junction nucleotides: 6. Germline V CDR1 and CDR2: MDHEN, SYDVKM. Here the CDR3 DNA reads TGTGCCAGTAGGCCACTAGCGGGAGACACCGGGGAGCTGTTTTTT. Its protein is CASRPLAGDTGELFF.

The gene calls are TRBV28 and TRBJ2-7; 7 bases match TRBD2. Unmatched junction bases numbered 5, after V lost 8 bases and J lost 7 bases. The germline gives CDR1 MDHEN, CDR2 SYDVKM. The CDR3 is 11 amino acids. CDR3 nucleotides: TGTGCCAGCCATGGGGGGGGAGAGCAGTACTTC. Its protein is CASHGGGEQYF.

Ten or more counts support this clonotype. The rearrangement uses TRBV7-8 and TRBJ1-5; maybe TRBD1 (6 bases). This CDR3 has 15 amino acids. CDR1 and CDR2 from the germline V gene are SGHVS and FQNEAQ. V lost 1 base to trimming and J lost 6 bases, with 13 bases between them. CDR3: CASSLEEGETQPQHF. The CDR3 DNA is TGTGCCAGCAGCTTAGAGGAGGGGGAGACTCAGCCCCAGCATTTT.

Ten or more counts support this clonotype. The chain carries TRBV4-1 and TRBJ1-1; D remains unclear. The germline V and J ends were trimmed by 0 bases and 4 bases, with 9 bases remaining between them. This CDR3 comprises 14 residues. Germline V CDR1 and CDR2: MGHRA, YSYEKL. The CDR3 DNA sequence: TGCGCCAGCAGCCAAGATCCCCTGGGCACTGAAGCTTTCTTT. It is translated as CASSQDPLGTEAFF.

This chain uses TRBV27 with TRBJ2-7; D gene uncertain. The CDR3 is 14 residues long. From germline, CDR1 is MNHEY and CDR2 SMNVEV (reference sequence). V was clipped by 1 base and J by 1 base, with 8 bases between them. The CDR3 loop reads CASSLFGGSYEQYF. CDR3 bases: TGTGCCAGCAGTTTATTCGGCGGTTCCTACGAGCAGTACTTC.

The chain carries TRBV5-1 and TRBJ2-1; TRBD2 matches at 11 bases. The germline V gene has CDR1 SGHRS and CDR2 YFSETQ. The CDR3 extends over 16 amino acids. With 3 bases clipped from V and 4 bases from J, the junction kept 6 bases outside the gene matches. CDR3 sequence: CASSSSRLAGYNEQFF. The CDR3, as DNA: TGCGCCAGCAGCTCTTCACGACTAGCGGGATACAATGAGCAGTTCTTC.

This clonotype showed up many times. This chain connects TRBV11-3 to TRBJ2-6, with D possibly TRBD2 on 6 matching bases. CDR1 and CDR2 (germline): SGHNT, YENEEA. Trimming removed 5 bases at V and 2 bases at J, with 13 bases between. This CDR3 has 16 residues. CDR3 sequence: CASSRTWEAGANVLTF. Written as DNA, the CDR3 is TGTGCCAGCAGCCGAACATGGGAGGCTGGGGCCAACGTCCTGACTTTC.

This clonotype was seen at least ten times. This sequence joins TRBV6-2 or TRBV6-3 and TRBJ2-2; no clear D gene. Germline CDR1 MNHEY, CDR2 SVGEGT. The CDR3 spans 15 residues. V was shortened by 2 bases and J by 4 bases, with 11 bases between the two germline ends. The DNA of the CDR3 is TGTGCCAGCAGTTACGGGGTGTTTGCCACCGGGGAGCTGTTTTTT. This translates into CASSYGVFATGELFF.

In this sample, this clonotype turned up many times. The rearrangement links TRBV7-3 to TRBJ2-1; 9 nucleotides match TRBD2. Germline V gene lookup returns CDR1 SGHTA and CDR2 FQGTGA. V dropped 5 bases and J dropped 5; count of bases not matched to a gene: 19. The CDR3 totals 19 residues. The CDR3 DNA is TGTGCCAGCAGCCTACTGACCCTCAAAACTAGCGGGCTTAACAATGAGCAGTTCTTC. Its translation is CASSLLTLKTSGLNNEQFF.

This clonotype has ten or more counts. The chain links TRBV6-6 to TRBJ1-2; 10 bases line up with TRBD1. The V gene end was trimmed by 6 bases and the J gene end by 3 bases; junction bases not matched to a gene: 7. This CDR3 region has 15 residues. From germline, CDR1 is MNHNY and CDR2 SVGAGI (reference sequence). CDR3 sequence reads: CASRHDRGPYYGYTF. In nucleotides, the CDR3 is TGTGCCAGCAGGCACGACAGGGGGCCATACTATGGCTACACCTTC.

This clonotype turned up a few times. The chain joins TRBV21-1 to TRBJ2-1; TRBD1, the table's D call, was not compared with the DNA. TRBV21-1 has pseudogene status. CDR3 size: 16 residues. CDR3 in DNA: TGTTCCCCGATAGGGGGGGACTTAAGCTCCTACAATGAGCAGTTCTTC. Translating gives CSPIGGDLSSYNEQFF.

This clonotype was recorded many times. The V and J genes are TRBV6-8 and TRBJ2-3; TRBD1 is a possible D gene (5 bases). From germline, CDR1 is MNHGY and CDR2 SAAAGT. V was cut by 5 bases and J by 1 base, with 13 bases left in between. This CDR3 has 15 residues. CDR3 DNA sequence: TGTGCCAGCAGTGCGCTTGTGGGGCGCACAGATACGCAGTATTTT. Encoded protein: CASSALVGRTDTQYF.

This clonotype was counted many times. The chain couples TRBV14 to TRBJ2-2; 7 nucleotides agree with TRBD2. The J segment lost 2 bases and the V segment lost 4 bases, leaving 10 bases of the junction unmatched. Germline CDR1 and CDR2: SGHDN and FVKESK. The CDR3 consists of 17 residues. The CDR3 region has the DNA TGTGCCAGCAGCCTGAGGATAGGCGGGAGAAACACCGGGGAGCTGTTTTTT. This sequence encodes CASSLRIGGRNTGELFF.

The chain uses TRBV12-1 and TRBJ2-1; the DNA was not used to check the table's D call, TRBD2. TRBV12-1 is marked as a pseudogene. CDR3 length equals 13 residues. CDR3 DNA: TGTGCCAGCAGAGGACTAGCGGGGGGCCGGATGTTCTTC. Translating gives CASRGLAGGRMFF.

This clonotype was seen many times. This chain joins TRBV5-5 and TRBJ2-3; 10 bases agree with TRBD1. The germline CDR1 and CDR2 sequences are SGHKS and YYEKEE (reference sequence). The trim removed 4 bases at V and 6 bases at J, leaving 5 bases unmatched. CDR3 length: 14 residues. CDR3 amino acids: CASSRGQGGDTQYF. CDR3 in DNA: TGTGCCAGCAGCCGCGGACAGGGGGGGGATACGCAGTATTTT.

The rearrangement uses TRBV11-2 and TRBJ2-1; the match to TRBD2 covers 7 bases. This CDR3 is 18 amino acids long. CDR1 is SGHAT, CDR2 FQNNGV, per germline. V gave up 3 bases and J gave up 4 bases; unmatched junction bases: 15. The CDR3 reads CASSFPGGPSSPYNEQFF. The CDR3 coding sequence is TGTGCCAGCAGCTTTCCGGGAGGACCCTCTTCCCCTTACAATGAGCAGTTCTTC.

This clonotype was seen ten or more times. The chain uses TRBV2 and TRBJ2-7, with unresolved D. V was pared by 4 bases and J by 0 bases, with 10 bases between. There are 14 residues in the CDR3. Germline values: CDR1 SNHLY, CDR2 FYNNEI. The CDR3 sequence: CASSGEAISYEQYF. The CDR3, as DNA: TGTGCCAGCAGTGGTGAAGCGATCTCCTACGAGCAGTACTTC.